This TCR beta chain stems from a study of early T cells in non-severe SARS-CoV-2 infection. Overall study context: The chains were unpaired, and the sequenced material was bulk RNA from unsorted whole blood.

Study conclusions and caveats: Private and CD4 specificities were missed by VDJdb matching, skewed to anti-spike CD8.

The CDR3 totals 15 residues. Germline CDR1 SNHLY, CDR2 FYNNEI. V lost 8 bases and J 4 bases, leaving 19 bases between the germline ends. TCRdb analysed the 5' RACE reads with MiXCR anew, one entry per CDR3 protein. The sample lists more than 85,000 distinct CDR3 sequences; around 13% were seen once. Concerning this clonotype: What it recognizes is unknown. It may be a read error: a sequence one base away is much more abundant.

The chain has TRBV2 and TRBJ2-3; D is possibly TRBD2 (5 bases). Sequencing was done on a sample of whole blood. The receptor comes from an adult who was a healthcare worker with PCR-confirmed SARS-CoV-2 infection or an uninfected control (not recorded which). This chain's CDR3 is CASEKSLARSDTQYF. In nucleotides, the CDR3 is TGTGCCAGCGAAAAGAGTCTAGCCCGCTCAGATACGCAGTATTTT.